The sample holds a few counts of the clone carrying this T cell receptor beta chain. Its antigen is still unknown. TCRdb reprocessed the 5' RACE reads with MiXCR, giving one entry per CDR3 protein. The sample lists approximately 500,000 distinct CDR3 sequences, 24% occurring once. The sample belongs to a study of identical twins. The length of the CDR3 is 11 residues. Trimming left V 1 base short and J 9 bases short, with 4 bases between. CDR1 and CDR2 from the germline V gene are SEHNR and FQNEAQ (reference sequence). Study-wide results and caveats: It was cross-sectional statistical analysis, not following the same donors, that the conclusions relied on. Twin sharing of out-of-frame TCR alpha was underestimated by models in monozygotic pairs.

The data also belong to a second study, concerning T cells expressing NK-cell markers. That work adds: Sorting was restricted to alpha-beta TCR T cells by an anti-gamma-delta TCR antibody in several experiments. Dominant NKG2C+ clonotypes accounted for about 1.0-8% of CD8+ T cells in six donors.

The receptor comes from a woman between 18 and 29 years old in good health. Material for sequencing was CD4+ T cells sorted from blood. The genes are TRBV7-9 and TRBJ2-1; no reliable D call. CDR3 amino acids: CASSLESEQFF. In nucleotides, the CDR3 is TGTGCCAGCAGCTTAGAGTCTGAGCAGTTCTTC.